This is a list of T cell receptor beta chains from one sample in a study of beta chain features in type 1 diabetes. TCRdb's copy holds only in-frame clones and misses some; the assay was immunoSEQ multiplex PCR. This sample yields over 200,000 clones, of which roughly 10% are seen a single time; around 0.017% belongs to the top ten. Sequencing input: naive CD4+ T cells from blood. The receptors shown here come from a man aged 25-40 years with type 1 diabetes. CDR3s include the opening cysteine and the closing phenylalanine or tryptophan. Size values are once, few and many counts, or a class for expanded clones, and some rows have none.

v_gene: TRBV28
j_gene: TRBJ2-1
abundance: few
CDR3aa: CASAGGPDYNEQFF

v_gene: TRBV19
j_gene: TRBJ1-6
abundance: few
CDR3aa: CASSIRGDSHNSPLHF

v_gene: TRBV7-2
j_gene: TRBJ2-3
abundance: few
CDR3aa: CASSFAGGADTQYF

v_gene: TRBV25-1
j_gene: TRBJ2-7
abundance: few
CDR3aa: CASSLTGTYEQYF

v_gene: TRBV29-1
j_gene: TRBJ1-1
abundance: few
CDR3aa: CSVSGVMNTEAFF

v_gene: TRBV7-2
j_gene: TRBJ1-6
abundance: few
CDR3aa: CASSLDRNSPLHF

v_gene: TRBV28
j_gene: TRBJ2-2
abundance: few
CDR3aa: CASSAGQGTGELFF

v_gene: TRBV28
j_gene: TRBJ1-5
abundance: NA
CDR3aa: CASSLGGGGQPQHF

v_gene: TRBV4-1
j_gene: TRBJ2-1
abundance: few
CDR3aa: CASSLFAGAPNEQFF

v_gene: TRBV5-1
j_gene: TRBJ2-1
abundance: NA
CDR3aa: CASSLYSSGGSSYNEQFF

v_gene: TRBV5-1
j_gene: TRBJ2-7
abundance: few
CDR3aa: CASSLGQTHFYEQYF

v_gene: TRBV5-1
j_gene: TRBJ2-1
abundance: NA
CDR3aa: CASSLGPSGAGNEQFF

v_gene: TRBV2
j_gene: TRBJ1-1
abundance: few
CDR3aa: CASSGDSWNTEAFF

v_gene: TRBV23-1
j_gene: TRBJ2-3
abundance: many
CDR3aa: CARSRSGGLSDTQYF

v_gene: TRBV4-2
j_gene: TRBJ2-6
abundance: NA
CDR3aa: CASSQGRGGSSSGANVLTF

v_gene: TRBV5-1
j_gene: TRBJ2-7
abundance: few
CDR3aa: CASSLANSVNSYEQYF

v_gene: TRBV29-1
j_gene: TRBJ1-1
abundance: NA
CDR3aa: CSVEDLRGGAFF

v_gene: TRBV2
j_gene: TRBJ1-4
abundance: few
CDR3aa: CASIPVGRGEKLFF

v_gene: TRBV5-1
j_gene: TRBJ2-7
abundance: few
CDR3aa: CASSLGDSSYEQYF

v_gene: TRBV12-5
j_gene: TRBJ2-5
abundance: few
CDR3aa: CASGSDRGQETQYF

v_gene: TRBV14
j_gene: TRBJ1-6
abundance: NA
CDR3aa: CASSHRRGPLHF

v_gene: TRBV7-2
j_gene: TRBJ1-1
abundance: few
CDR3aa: CASSRDRLTEAFF

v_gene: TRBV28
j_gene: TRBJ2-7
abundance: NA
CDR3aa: CASSYGGQARSYEQYF

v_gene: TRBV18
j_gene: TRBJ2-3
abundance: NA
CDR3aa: CASSPEEDTQYF

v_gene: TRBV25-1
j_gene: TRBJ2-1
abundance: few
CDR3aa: CASSDPTRGGDEQFF

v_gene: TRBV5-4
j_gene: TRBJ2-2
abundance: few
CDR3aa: CASSLATGYTGELFF

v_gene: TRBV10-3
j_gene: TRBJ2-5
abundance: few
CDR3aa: CAISESTSGQETQYF

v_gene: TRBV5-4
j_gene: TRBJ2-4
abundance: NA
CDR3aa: CASSPGRAGNIQYF